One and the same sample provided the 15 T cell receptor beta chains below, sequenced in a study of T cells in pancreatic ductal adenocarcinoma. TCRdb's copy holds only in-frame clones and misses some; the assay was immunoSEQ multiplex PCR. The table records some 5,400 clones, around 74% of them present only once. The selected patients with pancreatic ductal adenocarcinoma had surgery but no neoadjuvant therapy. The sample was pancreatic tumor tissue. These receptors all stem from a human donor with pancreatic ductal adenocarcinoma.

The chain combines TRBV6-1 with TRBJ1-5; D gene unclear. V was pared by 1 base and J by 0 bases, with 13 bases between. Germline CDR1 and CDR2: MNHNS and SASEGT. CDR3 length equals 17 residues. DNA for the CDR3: TGTGCCAGCAGTGAAGAAATGTGGGCGAGTAGCAATCAGCCCCAGCATTTT. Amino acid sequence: CASSEEMWASSNQPQHF.

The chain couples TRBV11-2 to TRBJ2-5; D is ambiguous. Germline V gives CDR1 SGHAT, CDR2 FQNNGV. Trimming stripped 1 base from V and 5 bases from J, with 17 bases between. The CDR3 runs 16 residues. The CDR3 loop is CASSLARFGFQETQYF. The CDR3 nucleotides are TGTGCCAGCAGCTTAGCGCGTTTCGGGTTTCAGGAGACCCAGTACTTC.

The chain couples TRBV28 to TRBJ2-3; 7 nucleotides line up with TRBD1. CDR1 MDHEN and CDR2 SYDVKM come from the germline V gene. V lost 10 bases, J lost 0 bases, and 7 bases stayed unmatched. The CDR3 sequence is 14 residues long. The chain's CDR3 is CATDGTASTDTQYF. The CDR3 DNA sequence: TGTGCCACCGACGGGACAGCTAGCACAGATACGCAGTATTTT.

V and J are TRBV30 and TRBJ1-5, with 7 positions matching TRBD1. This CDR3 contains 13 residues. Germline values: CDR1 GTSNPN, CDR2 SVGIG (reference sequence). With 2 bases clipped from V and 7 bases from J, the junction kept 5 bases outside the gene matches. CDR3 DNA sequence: TGTGCCTGGAGTCCAGACAGGGAACAGCCCCAGCATTTT. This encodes CAWSPDREQPQHF.

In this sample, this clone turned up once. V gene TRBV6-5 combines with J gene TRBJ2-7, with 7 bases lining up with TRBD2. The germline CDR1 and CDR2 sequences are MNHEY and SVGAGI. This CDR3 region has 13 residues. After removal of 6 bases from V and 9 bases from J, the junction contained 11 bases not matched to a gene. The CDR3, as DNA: TGTGCCAGCAGCCCCCTTGGGGGGGAAGGGCAGTACTTC. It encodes CASSPLGGEGQYF.

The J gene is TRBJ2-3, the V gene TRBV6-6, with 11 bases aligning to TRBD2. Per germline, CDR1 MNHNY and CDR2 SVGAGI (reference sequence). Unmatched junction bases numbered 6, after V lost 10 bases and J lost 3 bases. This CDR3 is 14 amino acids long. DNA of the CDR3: TGTGCCATCCGACTAGCGGGGTTGACAGATACGCAGTATTTT. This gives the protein CAIRLAGLTDTQYF.

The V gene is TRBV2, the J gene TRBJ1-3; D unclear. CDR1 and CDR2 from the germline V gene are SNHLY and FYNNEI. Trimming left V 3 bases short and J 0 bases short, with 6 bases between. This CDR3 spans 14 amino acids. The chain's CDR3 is CASSDTYSGNTIYF. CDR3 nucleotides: TGTGCCAGCAGTGACACCTACTCTGGAAACACCATATATTTT.

The CDR3, as DNA: TGTGCCAGCAGCTTAAGCGTCTACGAGCAGTACTTC. Protein: CASSLSVYEQYF. The chain links TRBV11-3 to TRBJ2-7; D is unresolved. V was trimmed by 2 bases and J by 3 bases, leaving 5 bases between them. The germline V gene has CDR1 SGHNT and CDR2 YENEEA. The CDR3 sequence is 12 residues long.

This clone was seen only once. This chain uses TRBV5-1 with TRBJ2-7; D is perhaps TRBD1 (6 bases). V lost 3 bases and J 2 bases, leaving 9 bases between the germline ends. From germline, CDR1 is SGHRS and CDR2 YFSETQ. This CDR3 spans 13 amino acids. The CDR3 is CASSSDSTYEQYF. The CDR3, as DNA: TGCGCCAGCAGCTCGGACAGCACCTACGAGCAGTACTTC. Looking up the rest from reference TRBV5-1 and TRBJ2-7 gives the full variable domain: KAGVTQTPRYLIKTRGQQVTLSCSPISGHRSVSWYQQTPGQGLQFLFEYFSETQRNKGNFPGRFSGRQFSNSRSEMNVSTLELGDSALYLCASSSDSTYEQYFGPGTRLTVT.

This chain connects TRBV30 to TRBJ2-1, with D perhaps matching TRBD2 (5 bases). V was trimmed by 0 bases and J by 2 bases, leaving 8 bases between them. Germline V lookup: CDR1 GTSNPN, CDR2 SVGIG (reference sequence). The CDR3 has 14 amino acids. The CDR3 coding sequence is TGTGCCTGGAGTGTCGGGATTACCTACAATGAGCAGTTCTTC. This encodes CAWSVGITYNEQFF. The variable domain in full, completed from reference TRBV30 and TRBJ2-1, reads SQTIHQWPATLVQPVGSPLSLECTVEGTSNPNLYWYRQAAGRGLQLLFYSVGIGQISSEVPQNLSASRPQDRQFILSSKKLLLSDSGFYLCAWSVGITYNEQFFGPGTRLTVL.

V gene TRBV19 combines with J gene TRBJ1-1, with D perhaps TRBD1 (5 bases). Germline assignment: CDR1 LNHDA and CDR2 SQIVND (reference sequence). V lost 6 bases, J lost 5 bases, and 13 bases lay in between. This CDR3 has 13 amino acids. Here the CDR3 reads CASRPRGDTEAFF. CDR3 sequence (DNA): TGTGCCAGTAGGCCCCGGGGGGATACTGAAGCTTTCTTT.

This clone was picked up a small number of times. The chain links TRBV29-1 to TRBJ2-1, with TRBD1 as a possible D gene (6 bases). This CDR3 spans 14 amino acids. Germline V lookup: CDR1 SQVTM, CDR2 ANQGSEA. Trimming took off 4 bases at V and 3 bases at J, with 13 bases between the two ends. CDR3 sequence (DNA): TGCAGCGTTGGAGGGTCAGGGGACTACAATGAGCAGTTCTTC. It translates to CSVGGSGDYNEQFF.

CDR3 region: CASSLSYEQYF. As DNA, the CDR3 is TGTGCCAGCAGCCTCTCCTACGAGCAGTACTTC. The V gene is TRBV7-6, the J gene TRBJ2-7; D is ambiguous. Germline CDR1 and CDR2: SGHVS and FNYEAQ. This CDR3 is 11 amino acids long. Deletions cut 5 bases from V and 0 bases from J, with 2 bases between.

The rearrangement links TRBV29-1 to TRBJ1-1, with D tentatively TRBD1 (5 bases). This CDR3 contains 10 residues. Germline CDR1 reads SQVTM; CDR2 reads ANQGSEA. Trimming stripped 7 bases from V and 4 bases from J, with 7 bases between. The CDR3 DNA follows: TGCAGCGGGGGCGGCACTGAAGCTTTCTTT. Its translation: CSGGGTEAFF.

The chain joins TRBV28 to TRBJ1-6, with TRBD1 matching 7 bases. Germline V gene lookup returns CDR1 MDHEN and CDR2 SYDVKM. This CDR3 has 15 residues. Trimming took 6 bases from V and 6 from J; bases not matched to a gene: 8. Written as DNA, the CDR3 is TGTGCCAGCAGAACGACAGGGACGTTTAATTCACCCCTCCACTTT. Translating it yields CASRTTGTFNSPLHF.